Below, 16 T cell receptor beta chains from the same sample are listed, as sequenced in a study of prognosis after radiotherapy for stage I lung cancer. Template was genomic DNA; TCR beta CDR3 amplified in two multiplex PCR rounds. Gene-specific TRBV and TRBJ primers were used in PCR round one. MiXCR, run by TCRdb on the multiplex PCR reads, gives a single entry per CDR3 protein. The table has around 30,000 distinct CDR3 sequences, 25% to 40% seen once; the top ten hold 27%. Sequences were derived from PBMCs, sampled before or after stereotactic body radiation therapy (not recorded which). The receptor source for this set is a donor of 50 years or more with non-small cell lung cancer.

The rearrangement links TRBV6-1 to TRBJ1-4; D not certain. This CDR3 region has 14 residues. From germline, CDR1 is MNHNS and CDR2 SASEGT. V lost 7 bases to trimming and J lost 0 bases, with 9 bases between them. CDR3 DNA sequence: TGTGCCAGCAAAAGGCAGGCAACTAATGAAAAACTGTTTTTT. Its protein is CASKRQATNEKLFF.

A note on this clonotype: An end of the junction does not agree with germline; a read error may underlie this. V usage is TRBV20-1 and J usage is TRBJ1-5; D gene unclear. The CDR3 consists of 15 residues. Looked up from germline, CDR1 is DFQATT and CDR2 is SNEGSKA (reference sequence). The CDR3 bases are TGCAGTGCTAGAGACACGGCGGGGAGGAATCAGCCGCAGCATTTT. This encodes CSARDTAGRNQPQHF.

This clonotype was recorded a few times. A read error may account for a junction end that differs from germline. The chain employs TRBV18 and TRBJ1-1; 8 positions agree with TRBD1. Germline-derived CDR1 and CDR2 are KGHSH and LQKENI. CDR3 length equals 14 residues. The CDR3 DNA reads TGTGTCAGCTCACCATCGGGACAGGAAATTGAAGCTTTCTTT. It codes for CVSSPSGQEIEAFF.

This clonotype was detected many times. The chain has TRBV29-1 and TRBJ2-1; D not resolved. This CDR3 has 10 residues. Trimming removed 0 bases from V and 8 bases from J, with 2 bases in between. Germline assignment: CDR1 SQVTM and CDR2 ANQGSEA. CDR3 nucleotides: TGCAGCGTTGAAGACTATGAGCAGTTCTTC. Its translation: CSVEDYEQFF.

This clonotype was seen at least ten times. The gene calls are TRBV2 and TRBJ1-2; possibly TRBD1 for D (5 bases). Trimming removed 2 bases from V and 8 bases from J, with 12 bases in between. The CDR3 covers 13 residues. CDR1 is SNHLY, CDR2 FYNNEI, per germline. DNA for the CDR3: TGTGCCAGCAGTGAATCAGGGAAGGGAGGCTACACCTTC. Its translation is CASSESGKGGYTF.

As for this clonotype: One junction end disagrees with the germline gene, perhaps due to a read error. The chain joins TRBV6-1 to TRBJ1-2; weak D call: TRBD1 (6 bases). Germline V lookup: CDR1 MNHNS, CDR2 SASEGT. CDR3 length: 14 residues. CDR3 sequence (DNA): TGTGCCAGCAGTGTACGGGGGGCGACCTATGTCTACACCTTC. Translation gives CASSVRGATYVYTF.

This clonotype was picked up many times. The rearrangement uses TRBV2 and TRBJ2-5, with 10 bases matching TRBD2. Germline lookup yields CDR1 SNHLY and CDR2 FYNNEI. Unmatched junction bases numbered 8, after V lost 5 bases and J lost 5 bases. The CDR3 extends over 15 amino acids. The CDR3 DNA reads as TGTGCCAGCAGTTCTAGCGGGGGCGGGGTGGAGACCCAGTACTTC. This encodes CASSSSGGGVETQYF.

This clonotype was counted ten times or more. The chain's CDR3 is CASSLPGTLETQYF. In DNA, the CDR3 is TGTGCCAGCAGTCTACCCGGGACTTTGGAGACCCAGTACTTC. This chain connects TRBV6-1 to TRBJ2-5; D might be TRBD2 (6 bases). V lost 5 bases to trimming and J lost 5 bases, with 15 bases between them. This CDR3 contains 14 residues. Germline-derived CDR1 and CDR2 are MNHNS and SASEGT.

This clonotype was recorded at least ten times. This chain connects TRBV6-1 to TRBJ2-3; 9 bases align to TRBD2. Unmatched junction bases numbered 6, after V lost 5 bases and J lost 3 bases. Per germline, CDR1 MNHNS and CDR2 SASEGT. CDR3 length: 15 amino acids. CDR3 nucleotide sequence: TGTGCCAGCAGTCCGCGGGGGGGCCGGACAGATACGCAGTATTTT. This sequence encodes CASSPRGGRTDTQYF.

This clonotype was picked up many times. The rearrangement joins TRBV4-1 to TRBJ1-2; D possibly corresponds to TRBD1 (6 bases). Trimming pared 4 bases from V and 4 bases from J, leaving 19 bases between. The CDR3 has 16 residues. Germline CDR1 MGHRA, CDR2 YSYEKL. The CDR3 DNA follows: TGCGCCAGCAGCCCCCACTTCTCCGGGGGCGGCTATGGCTACACCTTC. Protein: CASSPHFSGGGYGYTF.

This clonotype is labeled medium-sized. The chain joins TRBV29-1 to TRBJ2-3, with 9 bases aligning to TRBD2. Germline V lookup: CDR1 SQVTM, CDR2 ANQGSEA. The V and J ends lost 6 bases and 4 bases, in that order; junction bases with no gene match: 8. The CDR3 contains 14 residues. This chain's CDR3 is CSVAGLASADTQYF. In DNA, the CDR3 is TGCAGCGTCGCGGGACTAGCCAGCGCAGATACGCAGTATTTT.

This clonotype occurred many times. This rearrangement joins TRBV20-1 to TRBJ2-2; the match to TRBD2 covers 7 bases. Germline CDR1 and CDR2: DFQATT and SNEGSKA (reference sequence). The CDR3 loop spans 14 amino acids. The ends lost 6 bases at V and 4 bases at J; junction bases unmatched: 8. The DNA of the CDR3 is TGCAGTGCCAGCAGGGAGGGGCCCACCGGGGAGCTGTTTTTT. Amino acids: CSASREGPTGELFF.

This clonotype was detected ten times or more. The rearrangement uses TRBV7-2 and TRBJ2-5, with TRBD2 identical over 8 bases. V was pared by 1 base and J by 5 bases, with 12 bases of the junction left unmatched. The length of the CDR3 is 17 residues. Germline CDR1 and CDR2: SGHTA and FQGNSA. For the CDR3, the DNA is TGTGCCAGCAGCTTAGTATTCATTCGGGGGGGGTTGGAGACCCAGTACTTC. Translation: CASSLVFIRGGLETQYF.

This clonotype was observed a single time. This likely stems from a read error, as it lies one base from a far larger clone. V is TRBV6-5 and J is TRBJ1-2, with 9 bases identical to TRBD1. The CDR3 spans 15 residues. Germline lookup yields CDR1 MNHEY and CDR2 SVGAGI. J gave up 5 bases and V 2 bases, and 6 bases lay outside the gene matches. Written as DNA, the CDR3 is TGTGCCAGCAGTTACCGTGACAGGGGGGCTTATGGCTACACCTTC. Encoded protein: CASSYRDRGAYGYTF.

About this clonotype: A junction end diverges from the germline sequence, so it may reflect a read error. The rearrangement joins TRBV6-5 to TRBJ2-2; D might be TRBD2 (6 bases). The CDR3 extends over 13 amino acids. The germline CDR1 and CDR2 sequences are MNHEY and SVGAGI. This chain's CDR3 is CAISGGTTGELFF. CDR3 sequence (DNA): TGTGCCATCAGTGGGGGGACCACCGGGGAGCTGTTTTTT.

The chain carries TRBV3-1 and TRBJ2-5; 10 bases are shared with TRBD2. Looked up from germline, CDR1 is LGHDT and CDR2 is YNNKEL (reference sequence). V lost 4 bases to trimming and J lost 7 bases; unmatched junction nucleotides: 18. CDR3 size: 18 residues. This CDR3 is CASSPFTAPAGGLGTQYF. The CDR3 DNA reads TGTGCCAGCAGCCCCTTCACGGCCCCAGCGGGGGGGCTTGGGACCCAGTACTTC.